Detailed here is one TCR beta chain. The antigen is not known. A read error may produce the germline difference seen at one junction end. The data belong to a study of blood T cells in healthy people across ages. The V gene's germline CDR1 is MNHEY and CDR2 SVGEGT. This CDR3 comprises 11 residues. PCR was performed a second time for about 7 to 12 cycles using a sample-barcoded 5' primer and a J-beta primer mix. The template-switch adaptor, which had 12 random nucleotides, put a tag on each cDNA molecule. One entry per CDR3 protein results from TCRdb running MiXCR on the 5' RACE reads. The sample contains roughly 2 million distinct CDR3 sequences, around 48% of which appear only once. Study-level points and caveats: Diversity was higher, and naive CD4+ cells more numerous, in long-lived donors than in aged donors.

The source of this sequence is a woman between 35 and 50 years old in good health. The sequencing sample was made of blood. The chain has TRBV6-2 or TRBV6-3 and TRBJ2-4, with D unresolved. Judging by the DNA end, TRBJ2-7 fits better; the J call may be wrong. The CDR3 sequence: CANSYTYEQYF. CDR3 DNA sequence: TGTGCCAACAGTTATACTTACGAGCAGTACTTC.